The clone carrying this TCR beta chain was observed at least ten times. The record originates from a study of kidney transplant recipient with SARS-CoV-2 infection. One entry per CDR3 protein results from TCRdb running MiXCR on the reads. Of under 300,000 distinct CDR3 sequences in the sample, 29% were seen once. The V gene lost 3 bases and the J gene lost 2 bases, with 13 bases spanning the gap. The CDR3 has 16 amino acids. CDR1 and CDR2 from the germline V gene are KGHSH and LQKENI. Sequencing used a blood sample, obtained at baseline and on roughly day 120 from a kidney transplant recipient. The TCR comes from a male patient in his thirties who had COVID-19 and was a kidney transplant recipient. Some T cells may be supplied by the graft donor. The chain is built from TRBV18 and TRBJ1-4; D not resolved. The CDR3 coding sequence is TGTGCCAGCTCACCTCGCCCAGCATCGACTAATGAAAAACTGTTTTTT. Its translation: CASSPRPASTNEKLFF.